The T cell receptor beta chain described here comes from a study of blood T cell repertoires in COVID-19. The overall study: Researchers got acute and convalescent COVID-19 samples from the United States, Italy and Spain.

Produced via immunoSEQ multiplex PCR; TCRdb's table is partial and in-frame only. The repertoire holds about 250,000 clones, roughly 82% seen once, with 4.9% in the top ten. The sequenced material came from peripheral blood. The receptor comes from a woman aged 80 or older with active or convalescent COVID-19.

The CDR3 DNA reads as TGTGCCAGCAGGCCCCTGGGACAGGGTAATGAAAAACTGTTTTTT. Translated, it gives CASRPLGQGNEKLFF. The chain uses TRBV28 and TRBJ1-4; TRBD1 matches 9 bases. The J segment lost 4 bases and the V segment lost 6 bases, leaving 6 bases of the junction unmatched. This CDR3 has 15 amino acids. Germline V gene data show CDR1 as MDHEN and CDR2 as SYDVKM.